The 10 T cell receptor beta chains reported below all come from one sample, sequenced in a study of identical twins (dated by TCRdb to 2016 to 2017). The library was obtained by 5' RACE. Sequencer: Illumina HiSeq 2000. TCRdb handled the public reads itself, with Q25 trimming in fastp and clone calling in MiXCR, and kept productive beta chains. Each entry is one CDR3 protein sequence, shown with its most common DNA and genes. The sample includes 400,000 to 500,000 distinct CDR3 sequences, with approximately 17% observed a single time. The top ten hold less than 15% of the sample. Sequenced sample: naive T cells sorted from blood. The cell subset or site label, read with the paper, signifies: cells isolated with a human naive T-cell isolation kit. The receptors were gathered from a man aged 50 to 59 in good health.

This clonotype appeared a few times. The genes are TRBV20-1 and TRBJ2-1; unclear D gene. CDR3 length equals 12 residues. V dropped 3 bases and J dropped 4 bases, with 7 bases sitting between them. Germline CDR1 and CDR2: DFQATT and SNEGSKA (reference sequence). The CDR3 bases are TGCAGTGCTAGCGCCAGATACAATGAGCAGTTCTTC. Protein sequence: CSASARYNEQFF.

This clonotype has a handful of counts. The genes are TRBV4-2 and TRBJ2-1; D gene ambiguous. The CDR3 is made up of 16 amino acids. Trimming removed 1 base at V and 5 bases at J, with 15 bases between. CDR1 and CDR2 (germline): LGHNA, YNFKEQ. CDR3 in DNA: TGTGCCAGCAGCCAAGGGTTCCAGGCTCGAAACAATGAGCAGTTCTTC. Its protein product is CASSQGFQARNNEQFF.

This clonotype was counted a few times. This chain links TRBV7-9 with TRBJ2-6, with D perhaps assigned TRBD1 or TRBD2 (6 bases each). Trimming left V 6 bases short and J 0 bases short, with 9 bases between. CDR3 size: 15 residues. The germline V gene encodes CDR1 SEHNR and CDR2 FQNEAQ (reference sequence). The CDR3: CASSKGGSGANVLTF. The DNA of the CDR3 is TGTGCCAGCAGTAAGGGGGGCTCTGGGGCCAACGTCCTGACTTTC.

Many counts were recorded for this clonotype. The V call is TRBV5-1, the J call TRBJ2-5, with 13 bases matching TRBD2. CDR1 is SGHRS, CDR2 YFSETQ, per germline. The ends lost 8 bases at V and 1 base at J; junction bases unmatched: 8. CDR3 length equals 16 residues. CDR3 sequence (DNA): TGCGCCAGTACAACCGGGACTAGCGGGATCCAAGAGACCCAGTACTTC. Its protein product is CASTTGTSGIQETQYF. The full variable domain, with the rest looked up from reference TRBV5-1 and TRBJ2-5, is KAGVTQTPRYLIKTRGQQVTLSCSPISGHRSVSWYQQTPGQGLQFLFEYFSETQRNKGNFPGRFSGRQFSNSRSEMNVSTLELGDSALYLCASTTGTSGIQETQYFGPGTRLLVL.

This sequence joins TRBV19 and TRBJ2-7, with TRBD1 as a possible D gene (6 bases). The CDR3 is 15 amino acids. Trimming pared 3 bases from V and 4 bases from J, leaving 16 bases between. Germline loops: CDR1 LNHDA, CDR2 SQIVND (reference sequence). The CDR3 nucleotides read TGTGCCAGTAGTATCTCGACAGGAAGCGTATACGAGCAGTACTTC. Translated, it gives CASSISTGSVYEQYF.

The chain couples TRBV18 to TRBJ2-3; D perhaps matches TRBD2 (6 bases). Per germline, CDR1 KGHSH and CDR2 LQKENI. The length of the CDR3 is 17 residues. V was shortened by 3 bases and J by 3 bases, with 19 bases between the two germline ends. CDR3 nucleotide sequence: TGTGCCAGCTCACCGGCGAGGGGAGCCAGCGGGACAGATACGCAGTATTTT. Translation gives CASSPARGASGTDTQYF.

This clonotype was seen more than once but under ten times. The rearrangement uses TRBV18 and TRBJ2-1, with D uncertain. Germline CDR1 KGHSH, CDR2 LQKENI. The CDR3 is made up of 15 amino acids. Trimming took off 3 bases at V and 7 bases at J, with 16 bases between the two ends. In DNA form, the CDR3 reads TGTGCCAGCTCACCCCTCCCGGGTTGGGGAAATGAGCAGTTCTTC. Translated: CASSPLPGWGNEQFF. The whole variable domain, filled in from reference TRBV18 and TRBJ2-1, reads NAGVMQNPRHLVRRRGQEARLRCSPMKGHSHVYWYRQLPEEGLKFMVYLQKENIIDESGMPKERFSAEFPKEGPSILRIQQVVRGDSAAYFCASSPLPGWGNEQFFGPGTRLTVL.

This clonotype was picked up many times. The chain recombines TRBV20-1 with TRBJ2-1; D gene ambiguous. This CDR3 region has 13 residues. V lost 3 bases, J lost 3 bases, and 9 bases lay in between. Germline lookup yields CDR1 DFQATT and CDR2 SNEGSKA (reference sequence). The CDR3 DNA follows: TGCAGTGCTAGGCTACCGGTCTACAATGAGCAGTTCTTC. Its translation: CSARLPVYNEQFF.

The rearrangement uses TRBV9 and TRBJ1-2, with TRBD1 matching over 8 bases. V dropped 3 bases and J dropped 4; count of bases not matched to a gene: 8. Germline V lookup: CDR1 SGDLS, CDR2 YYNGEE. CDR3 size: 15 residues. The CDR3 DNA reads as TGTGCCAGCAGCGCGCGACAGGGGTCCCCCTATGGCTACACCTTC. This translates into CASSARQGSPYGYTF.

J is TRBJ2-5 and V is TRBV7-2; 10 nucleotides align to TRBD2. The J segment lost 5 bases and the V segment lost 3 bases, leaving 3 bases of the junction unmatched. CDR3 length: 14 amino acids. Germline CDR1 is SGHTA and CDR2 is FQGNSA. The chain's CDR3 is CASSFSGGWETQYF. For the CDR3, the DNA is TGTGCCAGCAGCTTTAGCGGGGGGTGGGAGACCCAGTACTTC.